This TCR beta chain was captured in a study of PD-L1 blockade in urothelial cancer. Background on the study: Each blood sample yielded a median of 141,255 T cells.

The sample's time point: peripheral blood 6 weeks after treatment start. Germline lookup yields CDR1 SGHAT and CDR2 FQNNGV. CDR3 length equals 12 residues. The V gene end was trimmed by 5 bases and the J gene end by 5 bases; junction bases not matched to a gene: 3. The protocol was immunoSEQ multiplex PCR, while the TCRdb copy is restricted to in-frame clones and leaves out a portion. The profile shows about 120,000 clones, around 88% of them singletons. This clone was counted a few times. This chain uses TRBV11-2 with TRBJ2-7, with TRBD1 matching 7 bases. The source is a man aged 45-60 years with urothelial cancer. Specimen: PBMCs, collected around atezolizumab (anti-PD-L1) treatment. The CDR3 loop reads CASSRDRNEQYF. The CDR3 DNA reads as TGTGCCAGCAGCAGGGACAGAAACGAGCAGTACTTC.